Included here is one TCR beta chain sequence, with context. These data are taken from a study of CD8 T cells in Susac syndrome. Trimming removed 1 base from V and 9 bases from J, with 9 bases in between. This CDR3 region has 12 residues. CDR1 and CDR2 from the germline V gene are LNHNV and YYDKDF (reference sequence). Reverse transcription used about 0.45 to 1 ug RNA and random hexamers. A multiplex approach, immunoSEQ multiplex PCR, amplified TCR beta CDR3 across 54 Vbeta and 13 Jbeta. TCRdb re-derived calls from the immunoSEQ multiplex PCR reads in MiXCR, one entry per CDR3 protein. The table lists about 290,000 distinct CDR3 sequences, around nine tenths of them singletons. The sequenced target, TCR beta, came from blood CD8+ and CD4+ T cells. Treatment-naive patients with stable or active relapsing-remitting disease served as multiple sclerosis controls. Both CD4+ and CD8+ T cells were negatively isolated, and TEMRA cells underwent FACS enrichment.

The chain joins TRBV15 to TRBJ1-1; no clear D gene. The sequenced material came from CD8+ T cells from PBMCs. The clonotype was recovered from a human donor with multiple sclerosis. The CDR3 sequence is CATSRGGDKAFF. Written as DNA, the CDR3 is TGTGCCACCAGCAGAGGCGGGGATAAAGCTTTCTTT.